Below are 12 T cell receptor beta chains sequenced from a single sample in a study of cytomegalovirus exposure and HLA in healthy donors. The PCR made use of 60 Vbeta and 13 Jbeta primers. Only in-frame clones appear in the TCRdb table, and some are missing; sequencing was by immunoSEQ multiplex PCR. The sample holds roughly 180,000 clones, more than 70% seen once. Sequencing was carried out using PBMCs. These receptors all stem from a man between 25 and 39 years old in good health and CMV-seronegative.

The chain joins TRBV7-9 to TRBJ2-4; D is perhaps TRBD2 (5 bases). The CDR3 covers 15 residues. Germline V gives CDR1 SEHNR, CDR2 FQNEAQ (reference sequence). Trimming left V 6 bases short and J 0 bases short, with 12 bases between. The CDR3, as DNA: TGTGCCAGCAGAGCCCCCCGGGGAGCCAAAAACATTCAGTACTTC. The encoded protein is CASRAPRGAKNIQYF.

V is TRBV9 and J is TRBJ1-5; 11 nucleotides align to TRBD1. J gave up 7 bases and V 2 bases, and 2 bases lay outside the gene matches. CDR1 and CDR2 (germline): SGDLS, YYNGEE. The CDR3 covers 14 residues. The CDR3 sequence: CASSVGTGGQPQHF. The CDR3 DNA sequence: TGTGCCAGCAGCGTTGGGACAGGGGGACAGCCCCAGCATTTT. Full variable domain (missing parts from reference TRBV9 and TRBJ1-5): DSGVTQTPKHLITATGQRVTLRCSPRSGDLSVYWYQQSLDQGLQFLIQYYNGEERAKGNILERFSAQQFPDLHSELNLSSLELGDSALYFCASSVGTGGQPQHFGDGTRLSIL.

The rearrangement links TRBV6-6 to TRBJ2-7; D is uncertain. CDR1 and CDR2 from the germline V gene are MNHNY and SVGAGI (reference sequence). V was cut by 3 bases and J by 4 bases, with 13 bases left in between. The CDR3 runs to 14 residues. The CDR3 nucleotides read TGTGCCAGCAGTTATCTAAGACACAGATACGAGCAGTACTTC. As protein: CASSYLRHRYEQYF.

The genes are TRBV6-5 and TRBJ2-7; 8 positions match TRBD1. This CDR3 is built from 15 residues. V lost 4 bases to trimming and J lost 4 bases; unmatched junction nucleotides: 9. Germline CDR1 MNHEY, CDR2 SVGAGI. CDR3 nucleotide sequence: TGTGCCAGCAGTTCCATCCAGGACAGGGAGTACGAGCAGTACTTC. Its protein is CASSSIQDREYEQYF.

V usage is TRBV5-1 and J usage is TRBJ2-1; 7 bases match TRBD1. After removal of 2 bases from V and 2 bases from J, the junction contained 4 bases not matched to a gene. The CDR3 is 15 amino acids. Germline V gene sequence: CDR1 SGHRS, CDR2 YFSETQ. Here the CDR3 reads CASSLQGPPYNEQFF. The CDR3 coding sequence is TGCGCCAGCAGCTTACAGGGGCCCCCCTACAATGAGCAGTTCTTC.

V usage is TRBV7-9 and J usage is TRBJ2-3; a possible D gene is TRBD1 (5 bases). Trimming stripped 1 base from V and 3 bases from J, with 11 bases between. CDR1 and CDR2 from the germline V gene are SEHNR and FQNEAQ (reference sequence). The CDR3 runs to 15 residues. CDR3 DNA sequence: TGTGCCAGCAGCTTAGATGGCAGGGAAACAGATACGCAGTATTTT. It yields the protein CASSLDGRETDTQYF.

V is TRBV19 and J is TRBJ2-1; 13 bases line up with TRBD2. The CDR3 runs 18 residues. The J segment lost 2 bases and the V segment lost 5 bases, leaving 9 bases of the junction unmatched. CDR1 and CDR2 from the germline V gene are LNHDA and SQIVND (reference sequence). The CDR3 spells CASSPLLGLAGAYNEQFF. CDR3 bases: TGTGCCAGTAGTCCTCTATTAGGACTAGCGGGAGCCTACAATGAGCAGTTCTTC.

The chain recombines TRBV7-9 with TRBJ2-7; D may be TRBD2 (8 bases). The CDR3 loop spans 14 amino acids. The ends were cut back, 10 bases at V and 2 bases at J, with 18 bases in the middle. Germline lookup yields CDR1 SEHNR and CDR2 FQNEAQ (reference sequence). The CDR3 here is CATEGQRGPYEQYF. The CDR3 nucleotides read TGTGCCACCGAGGGACAGCGGGGGCCCTACGAGCAGTACTTC.

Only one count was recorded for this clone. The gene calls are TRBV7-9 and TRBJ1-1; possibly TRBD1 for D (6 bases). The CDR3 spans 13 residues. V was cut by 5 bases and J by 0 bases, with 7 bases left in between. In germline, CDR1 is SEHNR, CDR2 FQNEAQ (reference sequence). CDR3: CASSRDMNTEAFF. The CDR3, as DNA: TGTGCCAGCAGCCGGGACATGAACACTGAAGCTTTCTTT.

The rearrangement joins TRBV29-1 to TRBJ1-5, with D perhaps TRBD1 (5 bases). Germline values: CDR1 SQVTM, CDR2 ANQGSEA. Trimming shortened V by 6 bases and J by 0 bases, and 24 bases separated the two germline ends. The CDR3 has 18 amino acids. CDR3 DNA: TGCAGCGTCTCAACGGACACTTCCCCGCCTTATAGCAATCAGCCCCAGCATTTT. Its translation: CSVSTDTSPPYSNQPQHF.

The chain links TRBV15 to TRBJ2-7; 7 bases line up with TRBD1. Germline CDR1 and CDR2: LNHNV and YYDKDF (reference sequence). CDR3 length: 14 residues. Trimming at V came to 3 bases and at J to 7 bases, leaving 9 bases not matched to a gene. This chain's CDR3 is CATSSSATGREQYF. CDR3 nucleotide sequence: TGTGCCACCAGCAGTTCGGCGACAGGGCGGGAGCAGTACTTC.

This CDR3 reads CASSVRTETDTQYF. The CDR3 nucleotides are TGTGCCAGCAGCGTCCGGACAGAAACAGATACGCAGTATTTT. This chain joins TRBV7-9 and TRBJ2-3; tentatively, D is TRBD1 (6 bases). The CDR3 is 14 amino acids. Germline CDR1 is SEHNR and CDR2 is FQNEAQ (reference sequence). The V gene lost 5 bases and the J gene lost 3 bases, with 12 bases spanning the gap.